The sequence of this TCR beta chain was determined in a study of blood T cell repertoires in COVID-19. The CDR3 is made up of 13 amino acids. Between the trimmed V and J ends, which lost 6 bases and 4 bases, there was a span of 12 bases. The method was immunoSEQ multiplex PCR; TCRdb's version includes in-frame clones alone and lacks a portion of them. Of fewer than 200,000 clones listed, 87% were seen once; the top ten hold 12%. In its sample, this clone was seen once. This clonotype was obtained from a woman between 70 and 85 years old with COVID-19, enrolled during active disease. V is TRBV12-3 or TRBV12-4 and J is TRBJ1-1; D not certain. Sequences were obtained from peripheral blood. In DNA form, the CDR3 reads TGTGCCAGCAGCACGTCGGCAGGCACTGAAGCTTTCTTT. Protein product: CASSTSAGTEAFF.